The 5 T cell receptor beta chains below all came from one sample that was sequenced in a study of CD8 T cells in ankylosing spondylitis. TCRdb ran MiXCR on the 5' RACE reads and lists one entry per CDR3 protein. In the table there are some 150,000 distinct CDR3 sequences, about an eighth of which are singletons. Sequenced sample: blood, either unsorted or a sorted T cell fraction (not recorded which). These receptors were collected from a female donor with ankylosing spondylitis or in good health (not recorded which).

Ten or more counts support this clonotype. The chain combines TRBV7-2 with TRBJ1-5; D might be TRBD1 (5 bases). V was clipped by 5 bases and J by 5 bases, with 10 bases between them. CDR1 and CDR2 from the germline V gene are SGHTA and FQGNSA. The CDR3 spans 13 residues. In DNA, the CDR3 is TGTGCCAGCAGCGGGACTATTCATCAGCCCCAGCATTTT. Translation: CASSGTIHQPQHF.

At least ten counts were recorded for this clonotype. This chain connects TRBV11-2 to TRBJ2-7; 11 bases fit TRBD2. There are 14 residues in the CDR3. Germline CDR1 SGHAT, CDR2 FQNNGV. V trimming: 8 bases; J trimming: 4 bases; junction bases outside the gene matches: 7. The CDR3, as DNA: TGTGCCAGCCTCCGACTAGCGGGGCTTTACGAGCAGTACTTC. It is translated as CASLRLAGLYEQYF. The full variable domain, with the rest looked up from reference TRBV11-2 and TRBJ2-7, is EAGVAQSPRYKIIEKRQSVAFWCNPISGHATLYWYQQILGQGPKLLIQFQNNGVVDDSQLPKDRFSAERLKGVDSTLKIQPAKLEDSAVYLCASLRLAGLYEQYFGPGTRLTVT.

This clonotype was seen only a few times. The chain combines TRBV19 with TRBJ1-5; TRBD1 is a possible D gene (6 bases). The V gene's germline CDR1 is LNHDA and CDR2 SQIVND (reference sequence). V lost 6 bases to trimming and J lost 6 bases, with 18 bases between them. This CDR3 comprises 15 residues. The CDR3 protein is CASRLTGGAGQPQHF. The CDR3 DNA sequence: TGTGCCAGTAGATTAACGGGGGGCGCCGGTCAGCCCCAGCATTTT. Looking up the rest from reference TRBV19 and TRBJ1-5 gives the full variable domain: DGGITQSPKYLFRKEGQNVTLSCEQNLNHDAMYWYRQDPGQGLRLIYYSQIVNDFQKGDIAEGYSVSREKKESFPLTVTSAQKNPTAFYLCASRLTGGAGQPQHFGDGTRLSIL.

The chain carries TRBV7-2 and TRBJ1-2; a possible D gene is TRBD1 (5 bases). The CDR3 runs to 14 residues. The V end was cut by 4 bases, the J end by 4 bases, with 13 bases between. Germline V CDR1 and CDR2: SGHTA, FQGNSA. The CDR3 DNA follows: TGTGCCAGCAGCTCGATCCGGGACGGCTATGGCTACACCTTC. Translating gives CASSSIRDGYGYTF.

This clonotype was seen repeatedly, ten times or more. The chain carries TRBV12-3 or TRBV12-4 and TRBJ1-5; 8 bases line up with TRBD1. V lost 6 bases to trimming and J lost 1 base; unmatched junction nucleotides: 5. The CDR3 has 15 residues. For the CDR3, the DNA is TGTGCCAGCAGCCATAGACAGGGGAGCAATCAGCCCCAGCATTTT. Protein product: CASSHRQGSNQPQHF.